This TCR beta chain was recovered during a study of blood T cell repertoires in COVID-19. About the study: Sites across the United States, Italy and Spain contributed samples from acute and convalescent COVID-19. In each case, the material was cDNA or gDNA derived from T cells, B-cell-depleted T cells, or PBMCs.

Original data processing: Amplification from reference gene primers served as the basis for estimated nucleated cell counts. The data were produced by immunoSEQ multiplex PCR, yet TCRdb's version contains in-frame clones alone and is incomplete. V, J and clone size are taken as reported in that table, and D and trimming were inferred from the DNA itself. The table lists 300,000 to 400,000 clones, 80% to 90% of them singletons. Germline V gene lookup returns CDR1 KGHSH and CDR2 LQKENI. The CDR3 spans 17 residues. With 3 bases clipped from V and 3 bases from J, the junction kept 10 bases outside the gene matches. Adults between roughly 18 and 100 years of age took part from more than 20 US areas.

The chain couples TRBV18 to TRBJ2-1; 8 bases align to TRBD1. The sequencing sample was made of PBMCs or T cells enriched from blood (not recorded which). The receptor was derived from a woman aged 40 to 50 with acute COVID-19. CDR3 sequence (DNA): TGTGCCAGCTCACCCCCGGTGGGGACAGGCCACTACAATGAGCAGTTCTTC. Its protein is CASSPPVGTGHYNEQFF.